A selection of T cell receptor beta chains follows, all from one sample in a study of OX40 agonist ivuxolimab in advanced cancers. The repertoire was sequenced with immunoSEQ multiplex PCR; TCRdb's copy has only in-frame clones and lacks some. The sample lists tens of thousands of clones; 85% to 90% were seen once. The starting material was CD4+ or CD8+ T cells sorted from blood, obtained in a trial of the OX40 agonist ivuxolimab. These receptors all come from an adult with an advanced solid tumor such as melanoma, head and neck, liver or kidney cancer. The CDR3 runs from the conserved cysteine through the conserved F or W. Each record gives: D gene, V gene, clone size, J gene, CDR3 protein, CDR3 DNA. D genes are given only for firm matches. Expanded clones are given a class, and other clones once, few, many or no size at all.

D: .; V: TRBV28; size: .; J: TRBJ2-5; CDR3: CASSLVGEDSYQETQYF; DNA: TGTGCCAGCAGTTTGGTGGGGGAAGACTCCTACCAAGAGACCCAGTACTTC
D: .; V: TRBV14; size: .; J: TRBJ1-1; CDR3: CASSGNRMSSTEAFF; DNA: TGTGCCAGCAGCGGTAATAGGATGTCGAGCACTGAAGCTTTCTTT
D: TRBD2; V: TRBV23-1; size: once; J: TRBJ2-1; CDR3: CASSRQRGLAGVQEQFF; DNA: TGCGCCAGCAGTCGTCAGAGGGGACTAGCGGGAGTTCAGGAGCAGTTCTTC
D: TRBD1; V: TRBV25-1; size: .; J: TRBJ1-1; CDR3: CASRRRGQNTEAFF; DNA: TGTGCCAGCAGGCGCAGGGGGCAGAACACTGAAGCTTTCTTT
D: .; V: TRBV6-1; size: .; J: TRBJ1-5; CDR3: CASSIDRRNQPQHF; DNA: TGTGCCAGCAGTATTGACAGACGCAATCAGCCCCAGCATTTT
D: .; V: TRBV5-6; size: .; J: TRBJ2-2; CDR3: CASSSPPAFGNTGELFF; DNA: TGTGCCAGCAGCTCCCCCCCGGCGTTCGGGAACACCGGGGAGCTGTTTTTT
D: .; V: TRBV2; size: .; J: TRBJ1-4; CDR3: CASRGEVATNEKLFF; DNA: TGTGCCAGCAGGGGGGAGGTCGCAACTAATGAAAAACTGTTTTTT
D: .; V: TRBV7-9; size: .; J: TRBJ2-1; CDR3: CASSIPGTYNEQFF; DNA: TGTGCCAGCAGCATCCCCGGGACCTACAATGAGCAGTTCTTC
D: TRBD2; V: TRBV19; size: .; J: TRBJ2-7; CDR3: CASSMSGTKWYEQYF; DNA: TGTGCCAGTAGTATGTCCGGGACTAAGTGGTACGAGCAGTACTTC
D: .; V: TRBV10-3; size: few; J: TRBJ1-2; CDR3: CAISGPVGPHTSYGYTF; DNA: TGTGCCATCAGTGGGCCGGTAGGACCTCATACGTCTTATGGCTACACCTTC
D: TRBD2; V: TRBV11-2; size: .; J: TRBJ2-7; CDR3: CASSETAGSYEQYF; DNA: TGTGCCAGCAGCGAGACAGCGGGGTCCTACGAGCAGTACTTC
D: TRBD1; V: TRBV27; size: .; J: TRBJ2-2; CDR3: CASSPGTGYGELFF; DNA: TGTGCCAGCAGTCCGGGGACAGGGTACGGGGAGCTGTTTTTT
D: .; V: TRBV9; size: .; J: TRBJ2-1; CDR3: CASSVDPNNEQFF; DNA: TGTGCCAGCAGCGTAGACCCAAACAATGAGCAGTTCTTC
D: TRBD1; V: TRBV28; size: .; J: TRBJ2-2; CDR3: CASSFPGQGFTGELFF; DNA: TGTGCCAGCAGTTTCCCGGGACAGGGGTTTACCGGGGAGCTGTTTTTT
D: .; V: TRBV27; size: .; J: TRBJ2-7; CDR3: CASSLMSPTYEQYF; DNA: TGTGCCAGCAGTTTAATGTCACCTACCTACGAGCAGTACTTC
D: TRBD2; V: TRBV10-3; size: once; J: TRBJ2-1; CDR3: CAISGGPGLAAEQFF; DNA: TGTGCCATCAGTGGAGGCCCGGGACTAGCGGCGGAGCAGTTCTTC
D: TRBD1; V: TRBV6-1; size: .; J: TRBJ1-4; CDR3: CASSRTGSGEKLFF; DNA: TGTGCCAGCAGCCGGACAGGGTCCGGTGAAAAACTGTTTTTT
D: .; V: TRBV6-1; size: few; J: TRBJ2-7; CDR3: CASIETEFLYEQYF; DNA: TGTGCCAGCATCGAGACAGAATTTCTCTACGAGCAGTACTTC
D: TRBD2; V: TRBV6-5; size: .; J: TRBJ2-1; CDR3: CASSYWTSGVDEQFF; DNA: TGTGCCAGCAGTTACTGGACTAGCGGGGTGGATGAGCAGTTCTTC
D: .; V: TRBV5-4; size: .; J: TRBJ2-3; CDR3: CASSFQGTDTQYF; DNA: TGTGCCAGCAGCTTTCAGGGGACAGATACGCAGTATTTT
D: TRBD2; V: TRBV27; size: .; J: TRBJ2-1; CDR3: CASSPPQRVGGSRNEQFF; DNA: TGTGCCAGCAGTCCACCCCAACGGGTGGGCGGGAGTAGGAATGAGCAGTTCTTC
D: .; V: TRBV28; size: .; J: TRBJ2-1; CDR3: CASSLGTDRQFF; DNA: TGTGCCAGCAGTTTAGGGACGGACAGGCAGTTCTTC
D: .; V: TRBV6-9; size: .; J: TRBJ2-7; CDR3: CARDRTFEALFHF; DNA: TGTGCCAGGGACCGAACCTTCGAGGCCCTTTTTCACTTC
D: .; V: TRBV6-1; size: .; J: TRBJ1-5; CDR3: CASSEFSVSNQPQHF; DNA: TGTGCCAGCAGTGAATTTTCAGTTAGCAATCAGCCCCAGCATTTT
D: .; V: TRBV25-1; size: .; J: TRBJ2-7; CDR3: CASSDRYLRVQYF; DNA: TGTGCCAGCAGTGACAGGTACCTACGAGTGCAGTACTTC
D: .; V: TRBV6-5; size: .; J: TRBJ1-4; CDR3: CASRTGEKLFF; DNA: TGTGCCAGCAGGACGGGGGAAAAACTGTTTTTT
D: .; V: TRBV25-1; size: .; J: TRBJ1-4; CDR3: CASSVTEGPEKLFF; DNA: TGTGCCAGCAGTGTTACAGAGGGTCCTGAAAAACTGTTTTTT
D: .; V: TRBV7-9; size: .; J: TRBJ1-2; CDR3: CASSPVAVNYGYTF; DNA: TGTGCCAGCAGCCCTGTTGCCGTTAACTATGGCTACACCTTC
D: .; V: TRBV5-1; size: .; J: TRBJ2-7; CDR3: CASSLGSGYEQYF; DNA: TGCGCCAGCAGCTTGGGTTCGGGGTACGAGCAGTACTTC
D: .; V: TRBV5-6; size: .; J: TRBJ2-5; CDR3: CASSLKTEMETQYF; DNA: TGTGCCAGCAGCTTGAAAACAGAAATGGAGACCCAGTACTTC
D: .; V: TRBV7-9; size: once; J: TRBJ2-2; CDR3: CASSLAGYTGELFF; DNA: TGTGCCAGCAGCTTAGCAGGTTACACCGGGGAGCTGTTTTTT
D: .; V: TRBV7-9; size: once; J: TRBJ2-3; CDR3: CASSLDGLPTDTQYF; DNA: TGTGCCAGCAGCTTAGACGGGCTACCCACAGATACGCAGTATTTT
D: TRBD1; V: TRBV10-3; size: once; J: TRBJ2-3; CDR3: CAISAGQVPTDTQYF; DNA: TGTGCCATCAGTGCGGGACAGGTACCCACAGATACGCAGTATTTT
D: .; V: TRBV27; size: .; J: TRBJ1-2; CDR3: CASSPSGQPVYGYTF; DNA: TGTGCCAGCAGTCCTTCCGGACAGCCCGTTTATGGCTACACCTTC
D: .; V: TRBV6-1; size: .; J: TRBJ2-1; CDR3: CASLLPREGYNEQFF; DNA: TGTGCCAGCCTTCTCCCCAGGGAAGGATACAATGAGCAGTTCTTC
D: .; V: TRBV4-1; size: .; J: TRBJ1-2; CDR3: CASSQEAGVANYGYTF; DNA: TGCGCCAGCAGCCAGGAAGCAGGGGTGGCTAACTATGGCTACACCTTC
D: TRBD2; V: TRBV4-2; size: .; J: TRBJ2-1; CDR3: CASSQDQRGVYNEQFF; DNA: TGTGCCAGCAGCCAAGATCAGCGGGGGGTTTACAATGAGCAGTTCTTC